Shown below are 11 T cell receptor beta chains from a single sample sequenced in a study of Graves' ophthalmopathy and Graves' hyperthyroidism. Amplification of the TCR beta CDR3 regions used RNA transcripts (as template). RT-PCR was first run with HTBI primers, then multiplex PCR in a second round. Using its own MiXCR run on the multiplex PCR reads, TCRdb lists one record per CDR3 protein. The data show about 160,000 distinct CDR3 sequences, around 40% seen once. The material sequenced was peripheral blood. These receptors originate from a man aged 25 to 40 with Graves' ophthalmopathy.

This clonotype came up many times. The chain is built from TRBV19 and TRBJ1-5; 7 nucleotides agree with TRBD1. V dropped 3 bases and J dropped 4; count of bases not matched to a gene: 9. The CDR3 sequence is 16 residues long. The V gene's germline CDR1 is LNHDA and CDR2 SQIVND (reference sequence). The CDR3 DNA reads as TGTGCCAGTAGTATTCGGAACAGGGGTGGGAATCAGCCCCAGCATTTT. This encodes CASSIRNRGGNQPQHF.

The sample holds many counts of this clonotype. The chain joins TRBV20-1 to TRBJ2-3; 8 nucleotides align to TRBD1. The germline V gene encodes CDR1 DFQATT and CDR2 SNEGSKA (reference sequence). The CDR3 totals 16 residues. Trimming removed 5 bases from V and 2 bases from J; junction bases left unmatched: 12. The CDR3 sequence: CSAPAESRGPTDTQYF. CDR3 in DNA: TGCAGTGCTCCCGCGGAATCCAGGGGGCCCACAGATACGCAGTATTTT.

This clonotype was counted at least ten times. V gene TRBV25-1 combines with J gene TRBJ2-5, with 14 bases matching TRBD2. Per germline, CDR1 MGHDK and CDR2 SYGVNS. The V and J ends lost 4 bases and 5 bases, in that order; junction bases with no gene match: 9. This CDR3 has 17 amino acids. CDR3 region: CASSAGRLAGGWETQYF. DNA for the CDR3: TGTGCCAGCAGTGCAGGCAGACTAGCGGGAGGGTGGGAGACCCAGTACTTC. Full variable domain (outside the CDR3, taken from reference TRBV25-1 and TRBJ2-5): EADIYQTPRYLVIGTGKKITLECSQTMGHDKMYWYQQDPGMELHLIHYSYGVNSTEKGDLSSESTVSRIRTEHFPLTLESARPSHTSQYLCASSAGRLAGGWETQYFGPGTRLLVL.

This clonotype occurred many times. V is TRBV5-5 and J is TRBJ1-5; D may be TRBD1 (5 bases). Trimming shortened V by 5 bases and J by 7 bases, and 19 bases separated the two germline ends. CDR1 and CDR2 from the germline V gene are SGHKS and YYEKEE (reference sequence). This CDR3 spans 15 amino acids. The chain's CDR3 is CASSWTNTFGQPQHF. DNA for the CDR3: TGTGCCAGCAGTTGGACAAATACTTTCGGCCAGCCCCAGCATTTT.

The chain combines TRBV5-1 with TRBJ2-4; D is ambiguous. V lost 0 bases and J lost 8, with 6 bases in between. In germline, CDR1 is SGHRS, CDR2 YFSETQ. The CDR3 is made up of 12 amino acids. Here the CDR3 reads CASSLDRDIQYF. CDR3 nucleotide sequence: TGCGCCAGCAGCTTGGACCGGGACATTCAGTACTTC.

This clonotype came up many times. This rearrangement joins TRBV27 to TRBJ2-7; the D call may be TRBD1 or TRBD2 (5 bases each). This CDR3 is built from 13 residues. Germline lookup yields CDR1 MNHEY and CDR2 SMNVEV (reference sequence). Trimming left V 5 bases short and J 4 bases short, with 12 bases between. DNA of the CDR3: TGTGCCAGCAGTCACCGGGACGGATACGAGCAGTACTTC. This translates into CASSHRDGYEQYF.

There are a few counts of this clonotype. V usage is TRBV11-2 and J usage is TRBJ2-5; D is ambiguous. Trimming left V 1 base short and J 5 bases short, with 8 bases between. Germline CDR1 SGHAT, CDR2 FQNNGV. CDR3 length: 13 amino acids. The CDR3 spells CASSLGLGETQYF. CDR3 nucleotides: TGTGCCAGCAGCTTAGGCCTCGGGGAGACCCAGTACTTC. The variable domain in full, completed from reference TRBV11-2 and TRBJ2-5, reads EAGVAQSPRYKIIEKRQSVAFWCNPISGHATLYWYQQILGQGPKLLIQFQNNGVVDDSQLPKDRFSAERLKGVDSTLKIQPAKLEDSAVYLCASSLGLGETQYFGPGTRLLVL.

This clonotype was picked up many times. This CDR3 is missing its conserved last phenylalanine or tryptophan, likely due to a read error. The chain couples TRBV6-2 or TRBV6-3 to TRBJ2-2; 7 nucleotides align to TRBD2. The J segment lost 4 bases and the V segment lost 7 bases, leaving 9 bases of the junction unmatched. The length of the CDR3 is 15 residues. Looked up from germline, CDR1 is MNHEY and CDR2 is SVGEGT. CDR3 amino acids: CASMGREVSTGELFC. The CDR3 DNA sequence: TGTGCCAGCATGGGACGGGAGGTTAGCACCGGGGAGCTGTTTTGT.

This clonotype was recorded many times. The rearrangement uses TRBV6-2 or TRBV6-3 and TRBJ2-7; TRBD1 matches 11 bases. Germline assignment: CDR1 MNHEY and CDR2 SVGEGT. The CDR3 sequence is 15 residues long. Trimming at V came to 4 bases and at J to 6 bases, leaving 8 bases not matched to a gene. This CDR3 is CASSSISGQGGEQYF. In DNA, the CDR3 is TGTGCCAGCAGTTCCATATCGGGACAGGGGGGCGAGCAGTACTTC.

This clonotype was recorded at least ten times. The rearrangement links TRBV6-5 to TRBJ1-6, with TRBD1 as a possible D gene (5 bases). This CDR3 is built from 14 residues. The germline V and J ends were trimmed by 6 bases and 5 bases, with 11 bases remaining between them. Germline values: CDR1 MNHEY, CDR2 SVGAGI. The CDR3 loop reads CASRAQGDNSPLHF. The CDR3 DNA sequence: TGTGCCAGCAGGGCGCAGGGAGATAATTCACCCCTCCACTTT.

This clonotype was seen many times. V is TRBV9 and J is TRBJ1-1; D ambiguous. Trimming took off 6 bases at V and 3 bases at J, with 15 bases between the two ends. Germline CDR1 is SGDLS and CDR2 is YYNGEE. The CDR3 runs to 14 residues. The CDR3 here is CASNPWRGDTEAFF. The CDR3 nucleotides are TGTGCCAGCAACCCATGGCGTGGGGACACTGAAGCTTTCTTT.